A selection of T cell receptor beta chains follows, all from one sample in a study of blood T cell repertoires in COVID-19. Generated by immunoSEQ multiplex PCR, the TCRdb table keeps only in-frame clones and is missing some. The sample lists some 160,000 clones; 65% to 80% were seen once. Source material: peripheral blood. Source of these receptors: a man in his 60s with acute or convalescent COVID-19. The CDR3 runs from the conserved cysteine through the conserved F or W. D genes are given only for firm matches. Clone size is given for some rows only: seen once, a few or many times, or a class if the clone is expanded.

j_gene,v_gene,abundance,d_gene,CDR3aa,CDR3nt
TRBJ2-7,TRBV6-5,-,TRBD1,CASKATGVFGYEQYF,TGTGCCAGCAAGGCCACAGGGGTGTTCGGCTACGAGCAGTACTTC
TRBJ1-5,TRBV14,-,TRBD1,CASSPWRDSQSNQPQHF,TGTGCCAGCAGCCCTTGGAGGGACAGCCAAAGCAATCAGCCCCAGCATTTT
TRBJ1-4,TRBV5-1,-,TRBD1,CASSLAGGTTNEKLFF,TGCGCCAGCAGCTTGGCAGGGGGGACAACTAATGAAAAACTGTTTTTT
TRBJ2-5,TRBV24-1,few,TRBD1,CATSDPPGQGGETQYF,TGTGCCACCAGTGACCCCCCGGGACAGGGTGGAGAGACCCAGTACTTC
TRBJ2-1,TRBV3-1/TRBV3-2,-,TRBD2,CASSRTPSSGGYNEQFF,TGTGCCAGCAGCCGAACCCCGTCTAGCGGGGGCTACAATGAGCAGTTCTTC
TRBJ2-1,TRBV7-2,-,TRBD2,CASRDTSSGYNEQFF,TGTGCCAGCCGAGACACTTCTAGCGGTTACAATGAGCAGTTCTTC
TRBJ2-3,TRBV30,-,TRBD2,CAWSVGLAGAPSYF,TGTGCCTGGAGTGTTGGGCTAGCGGGAGCCCCGTCATATTTT
TRBJ1-1,TRBV19,-,-,CASSIWRAGGNTEAFF,TGTGCCAGTAGTATATGGAGGGCGGGGGGGAACACTGAAGCTTTCTTT
TRBJ1-5,TRBV2,-,TRBD1,CASSGTGGPYQPQHF,TGTGCCAGCAGTGGGACAGGGGGCCCCTATCAGCCCCAGCATTTT
TRBJ2-6,TRBV7-9,-,TRBD2,CASSLLAGVLSGANVLTF,TGTGCCAGCAGTTTACTAGCGGGAGTCCTCTCTGGGGCCAACGTCCTGACTTTC
TRBJ2-4,TRBV7-9,-,-,CASSLVAGDGNIQYF,TGTGCCAGCAGCTTAGTGGCCGGGGATGGAAACATTCAGTACTTC
TRBJ2-1,TRBV18,-,TRBD1,CASSQRGQGRNEQFF,TGTGCCAGCTCACAAAGGGGACAGGGGAGAAATGAGCAGTTCTTC
TRBJ1-1,TRBV28,-,-,CASSPLRYAPNTEAFF,TGTGCCAGCAGTCCTCTCCGGTACGCGCCGAACACTGAAGCTTTCTTT
TRBJ2-3,TRBV5-1,-,TRBD2,CASSSTWAGEDTQYF,TGCGCCAGCAGCTCGACTTGGGCGGGAGAAGATACGCAGTATTTT
TRBJ2-5,TRBV30,-,-,CAWSMTEETQYF,TGTGCCTGGAGTATGACAGAAGAGACCCAGTACTTC
TRBJ2-7,TRBV27,-,TRBD2,CASSLSRLAGVEQYF,TGTGCCAGCAGTTTAAGCAGACTAGCGGGAGTCGAGCAGTACTTC
TRBJ2-3,TRBV2,-,TRBD1,CASRDRGYTDTQYF,TGTGCCAGTAGGGACAGGGGTTACACAGATACGCAGTATTTT
TRBJ1-1,TRBV27,-,-,CASSLGAVNTEAFF,TGTGCCAGCAGTTTAGGGGCGGTGAACACTGAAGCTTTCTTT
TRBJ1-2,TRBV6-6,-,TRBD1,CASSSTGGFYGYTF,TGTGCCAGCAGTTCGACAGGGGGCTTCTATGGCTACACCTTC
TRBJ2-3,TRBV24-1,-,-,CATSGGSGSSTDTQYF,TGTGCCACCAGTGGGGGTAGCGGATCTAGCACAGATACGCAGTATTTT
TRBJ1-1,TRBV19,-,-,CASRSGGRPEAFF,TGTGCCAGTAGATCCGGAGGACGCCCTGAAGCTTTCTTT
TRBJ2-7,TRBV5-5,few,TRBD1,CASTPWPQGAYEQYF,TGTGCCAGCACCCCATGGCCCCAGGGGGCGTACGAGCAGTACTTC
TRBJ2-1,TRBV9,-,TRBD2,CASSISGSSYNEQFF,TGTGCCAGCAGCATTAGCGGGAGCTCCTACAATGAGCAGTTCTTC
TRBJ1-5,TRBV6-2/TRBV6-3,once,-,CASSWDFSNLQPQHF,TGTGCCAGCAGTTGGGACTTCTCCAATCTTCAGCCCCAGCATTTT
TRBJ2-1,TRBV11-2,-,TRBD2,CASSKVGGTSGYNEQFF,TGTGCCAGCAGCAAGGTTGGTGGGACTAGCGGGTACAATGAGCAGTTCTTC
TRBJ2-3,TRBV4-1,-,TRBD1,CASSHLDRDATDTQYF,TGCGCCAGCAGCCACCTAGACAGGGATGCTACAGATACGCAGTATTTT
TRBJ2-7,TRBV21-1,once,-,CASSKGSGTSGRFFSYEQYF,TGTGCCAGCAGCAAAGGCTCCGGGACTAGCGGGAGATTCTTTTCCTACGAGCAGTACTTC
TRBJ2-7,TRBV29-1,-,TRBD1,CSVEGQGYEQYF,TGCAGCGTTGAGGGACAGGGCTACGAGCAGTACTTC
TRBJ2-5,TRBV7-8,medium-sized,-,CASFLSLETQYF,TGTGCCAGCTTTTTGTCATTAGAGACCCAGTACTTC
TRBJ1-2,TRBV7-9,-,-,CASSRLGDFGGYTF,TGTGCCAGCAGCCGACTAGGGGACTTTGGCGGCTACACCTTC
TRBJ2-7,TRBV28,-,TRBD2,CASSLTSGRINEQYF,TGTGCCAGCAGTTTGACTAGCGGGAGAATCAACGAGCAGTACTTC
TRBJ2-7,TRBV30,-,TRBD1,CAWSVMTGHYEQYF,TGTGCCTGGAGTGTTATGACAGGGCACTACGAGCAGTACTTC
TRBJ1-4,TRBV30,-,-,CAWSPGYATNEKLFF,TGTGCCTGGAGTCCGGGGTATGCAACTAATGAAAAACTGTTTTTT
TRBJ2-7,TRBV7-9,-,TRBD2,CASSLSYTSGSAEQYF,TGTGCCAGCAGCTTGAGCTATACTAGCGGGAGCGCCGAGCAGTACTTC
TRBJ1-3,TRBV18,once,-,CASSPSTTPGNTIYF,TGTGCCAGCTCACCATCGACAACGCCGGGAAACACCATATATTTT